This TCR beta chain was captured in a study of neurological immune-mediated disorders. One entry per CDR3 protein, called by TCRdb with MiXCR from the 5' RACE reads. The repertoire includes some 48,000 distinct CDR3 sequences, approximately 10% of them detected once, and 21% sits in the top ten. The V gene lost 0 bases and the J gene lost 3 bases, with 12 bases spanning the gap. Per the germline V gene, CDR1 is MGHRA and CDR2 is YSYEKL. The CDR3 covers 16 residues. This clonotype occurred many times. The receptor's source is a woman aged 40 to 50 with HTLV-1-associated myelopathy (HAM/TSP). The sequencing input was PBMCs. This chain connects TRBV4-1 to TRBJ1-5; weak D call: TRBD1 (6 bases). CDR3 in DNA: TGCGCCAGCAGCCAAGAAGTAGGGGGGGTCAATCAGCCCCAGCATTTT. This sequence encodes CASSQEVGGVNQPQHF.